This T cell receptor beta chain is drawn from a study of technical replicates of blood from a few donors. Only in-frame clones appear in the TCRdb table, and some are missing; sequencing was by immunoSEQ multiplex PCR. The sample holds about 81,000 clones, 96% seen once. The CDR3 spans 13 residues. CDR1 is GTSNPN and CDR2 is SVGIG in the germline V gene (reference sequence). The junction had 5 bases not matched to a gene; V was cut back by 5 bases and J by 8 bases. The TCR sequence derives from a human donor in good health. Sequenced input: T cells isolated from PBMCs. This chain joins TRBV30 and TRBJ1-4, with TRBD1 matching 10 bases. As DNA, the CDR3 is TGTGCCTGGGCGGGGACAGGGGTAGAAAAACTGTTTTTT. It yields the protein CAWAGTGVEKLFF.